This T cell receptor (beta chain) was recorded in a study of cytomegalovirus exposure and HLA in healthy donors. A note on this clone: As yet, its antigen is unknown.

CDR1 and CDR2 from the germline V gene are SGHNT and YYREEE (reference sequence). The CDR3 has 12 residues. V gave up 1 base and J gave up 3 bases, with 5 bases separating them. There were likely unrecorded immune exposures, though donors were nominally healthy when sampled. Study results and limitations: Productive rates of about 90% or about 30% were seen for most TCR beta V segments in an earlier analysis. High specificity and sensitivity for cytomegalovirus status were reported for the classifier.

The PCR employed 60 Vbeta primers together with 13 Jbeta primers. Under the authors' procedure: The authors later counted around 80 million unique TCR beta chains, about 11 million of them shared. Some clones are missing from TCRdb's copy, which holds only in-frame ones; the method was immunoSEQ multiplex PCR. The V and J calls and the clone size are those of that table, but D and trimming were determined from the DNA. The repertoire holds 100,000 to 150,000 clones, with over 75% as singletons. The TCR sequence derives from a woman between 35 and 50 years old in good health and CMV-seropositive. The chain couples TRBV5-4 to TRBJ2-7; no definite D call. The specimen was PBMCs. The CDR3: CASSLNGYEQYF. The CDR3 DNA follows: TGTGCCAGCAGCTTGAACGGCTACGAGCAGTACTTC.